This TCR beta chain was recorded in a study of T cells in tumors after PD-1 blockade. Study overall: No patient had prior checkpoint blockade, systemic immunosuppression, or radiotherapy within 4 weeks. Treatment was either pembrolizumab 200 mg every 3 weeks or cemiplimab 350 mg every 2 weeks. Mean per blood sample: 113,528 templates (roughly 22,000-257,772), around 38,000 unique clonotypes.

Germline values: CDR1 SGHRS, CDR2 YFSETQ. J lost 9 bases, V lost 4 bases, and 3 bases had no gene match. The CDR3 extends over 14 amino acids. Sequencing used immunoSEQ multiplex PCR; TCRdb keeps in-frame clones, though not all of them. This table has 50,000 or so clones, 75% to 85% appearing once. With respect to this clone: The target antigen is unknown.

Study outcomes and limitations: Peripheral recruitment is suggested, as some novel exhausted tumor clones were in pre-treatment blood.

The chain links TRBV5-1 to TRBJ2-1, with 14 bases matching TRBD2. This sample comprised PBMCs, obtained before anti-PD-1 treatment. The receptor's source is a human donor with basal cell carcinoma. The CDR3 coding sequence is TGCGCCAGCAGCCCTGGACTAGCGGGAGGTGAGCAGTTCTTC. Amino acid sequence: CASSPGLAGGEQFF. The variable domain in full, completed from reference TRBV5-1 and TRBJ2-1, reads KAGVTQTPRYLIKTRGQQVTLSCSPISGHRSVSWYQQTPGQGLQFLFEYFSETQRNKGNFPGRFSGRQFSNSRSEMNVSTLELGDSALYLCASSPGLAGGEQFFGPGTRLTVL.